These T cell receptor beta chains were read from a single sample in a study of Ad26.COV2.S vaccination and SARS-CoV-2 variants. Generated by immunoSEQ multiplex PCR, the TCRdb table keeps only in-frame clones and is missing some. The sample lists about 350,000 clones, under 95% seen once, with roughly 3.9% in the top ten. The source material was peripheral blood, sampled after recovery from COVID-19. The receptors shown here come from a human donor who had recovered from COVID-19. CDR3s include the opening cysteine and the closing phenylalanine or tryptophan. A D gene is named only where the DNA matches it firmly. Some rows have no size entry. The others give once, few or many, or a class for an expanded clone.

v_gene	j_gene	d_gene	abundance	CDR3nt	CDR3aa
TRBV6-8	TRBJ1-5	-	-	TGTGCCAGCAGCGCGGCGGAGCAGGGGCCCCAGCATTTT	CASSAAEQGPQHF
TRBV2	TRBJ2-7	-	-	TGTGCCACCGGACAGTCAGCCTACGAGCAGTACTTC	CATGQSAYEQYF
TRBV9	TRBJ2-3	-	-	TGTGCCAGCAGCGTTGGCGCAGGGGGGGGAACAGATACGCAGTATTTT	CASSVGAGGGTDTQYF
TRBV7-9	TRBJ1-2	TRBD1	few	TGTGCCAGCAGCTACGGGACAGGAGATAACTATGGCTACACCTTC	CASSYGTGDNYGYTF
TRBV19	TRBJ1-5	-	-	TGTGCCAGTAGTGACGTCGCGAGGCAGCCCCAGCATTTT	CASSDVARQPQHF
TRBV5-1	TRBJ2-1	TRBD2	-	TGCGCCAGCAGCTTGCCCAGCGGGGTCAATGAGCAGTTCTTC	CASSLPSGVNEQFF
TRBV2	TRBJ2-1	-	-	TGTGCCAGCAGTGTAGCTGGGGGGTACAATGAGCAGTTCTTC	CASSVAGGYNEQFF
TRBV3-1/TRBV3-2	TRBJ2-3	-	-	TGTGCCAGCAGCCAAGATCGCGGACGCACAGATACGCAGTATTTT	CASSQDRGRTDTQYF
TRBV4-2	TRBJ1-5	-	few	TGTGCCAGCAGCCGAGACAGGCGGGGCAATCAGCCCCAGCATTTT	CASSRDRRGNQPQHF
TRBV19	TRBJ1-2	-	once	TGTGCCCGGCCCAAGAACCCTTATGGCTACACCTTC	CARPKNPYGYTF
TRBV6-1	TRBJ1-2	-	-	TGTGCCAGCAGTGAGATCCGGCACCTCTATGGCTACACCTTC	CASSEIRHLYGYTF
TRBV10-3	TRBJ2-2	TRBD2	-	TGTGCCACCATGGTATTTAGCGGGGGAAACACCGGGGAGCTGTTTTTT	CATMVFSGGNTGELFF
TRBV4-1	TRBJ2-1	-	-	TGCGCCAGCAGCCAAGATCCGGGGAATGAGCAGTTCTTC	CASSQDPGNEQFF
TRBV7-9	TRBJ2-5	-	-	TGTGCCAGCAGCCAAACGGGGGACCCGTTGGAGACCCAGTACTTC	CASSQTGDPLETQYF
TRBV19	TRBJ1-5	-	-	TGTGCCAGTAGTTTTGAGTATAGCAATCAGCCCCAGCATTTT	CASSFEYSNQPQHF
TRBV12-5	TRBJ2-7	-	-	TGTGCTAGTGGCGCAGGGGGGGGGCCCTACGAGCAGTACTTC	CASGAGGGPYEQYF
TRBV6-5	TRBJ1-6	-	-	TGTGCCAGCAGTTACTCCGTTTCCTCCTATAATTCACCCCTCCACTTT	CASSYSVSSYNSPLHF
TRBV5-8	TRBJ2-1	TRBD1	few	TGTGCCAGCAGCTTGGGGGACAGGGGAGTAGGCAATGAGCAGTTCTTC	CASSLGDRGVGNEQFF
TRBV19	TRBJ1-2	TRBD1	-	TGTGCCAGTAGCCCTGACAGGGGGCGTGACTATGGCTACACCTTC	CASSPDRGRDYGYTF
TRBV5-1	TRBJ1-1	-	-	TGCGCCAGCAGCTCCCAGAGTCAGCCGGGCAAAGCTTTCTTT	CASSSQSQPGKAFF
TRBV24-1	TRBJ2-7	-	-	TGTGCCACCAGTGAGGGCAGGGGCTACGAGCAGTACTTC	CATSEGRGYEQYF
TRBV12-3/TRBV12-4	TRBJ2-2	-	-	TGTGCCTCTAACGCCGGCGGGGAGCTGTTTTTT	CASNAGGELFF
TRBV5-6	TRBJ1-2	-	-	TGTGCCAGCAGCTTGATTCAGGTCCCCATAAGCTACACCTTC	CASSLIQVPISYTF
TRBV29-1	TRBJ2-5	TRBD1	-	TGCAGCGCCCAACCGGGACAGGTGGGGACCCAGTACTTC	CSAQPGQVGTQYF
TRBV9	TRBJ1-1	-	-	TGTGCCAGCAGCGTAGAATCCGACCGGGGCACTGAAGCTTTCTTT	CASSVESDRGTEAFF
TRBV3-1/TRBV3-2	TRBJ1-2	TRBD1	-	TGTGCCAGCAGCCGGGGACAGAACTATGGCTACACCTTC	CASSRGQNYGYTF
TRBV19	TRBJ2-6	-	-	TGTGCCAGTAGTATTAAGGGCTCGTTCTCTGGGGCCAACGTCCTGACTTTC	CASSIKGSFSGANVLTF
TRBV6-6	TRBJ1-1	TRBD1	-	TGTGCCAGCAGTTTCGGGACAGGGGGCGAGATTACTGAAGCTTTCTTT	CASSFGTGGEITEAFF
TRBV4-1	TRBJ1-1	-	-	TGCGCCAGCAGCCAATTCAGGGGCGGGACTGAAGCTTTCTTT	CASSQFRGGTEAFF
TRBV10-3	TRBJ2-2	-	-	TGTGCCATCAGCCTAAGCGGGGAGCTGTTTTTT	CAISLSGELFF
TRBV6-5	TRBJ2-7	-	-	TGTGCCAGCAGTTACTCTATCTACTACGAGCAGTACTTC	CASSYSIYYEQYF
TRBV7-9	TRBJ1-4	-	-	TGTGCCAGCAGCTTATCTCAGGCTACTAATGAAAAACTGTTTTTT	CASSLSQATNEKLFF
TRBV7-9	TRBJ2-7	TRBD1	-	TGTGCCAGCAGCTTAGCGGGACAGCCCTACGAGCAGTACTTC	CASSLAGQPYEQYF
TRBV7-9	TRBJ1-1	-	-	TGTGCCAGCAGCCCACCCGGGGTAGGGGTTCCTGAAGCTTTCTTT	CASSPPGVGVPEAFF
TRBV6-5	TRBJ1-5	-	-	TGTGCCAGCAGTTACTCGGGCAGGAGCAATCAGCCCCAGCATTTT	CASSYSGRSNQPQHF
TRBV6-5	TRBJ1-1	-	-	TGTGCCAGCAGTTACGCACCTATATCCACTGAAGCTTTCTTT	CASSYAPISTEAFF
TRBV7-8	TRBJ1-1	TRBD1	-	TGTGCCAGCAGCCATCACCGGGACAGGGCTCCTGAAGCTTTCTTT	CASSHHRDRAPEAFF
TRBV2	TRBJ1-3	-	-	TGTGCCAGCAGGAACGAAGGGGTCTCTGGAAACACCATATATTTT	CASRNEGVSGNTIYF
TRBV14	TRBJ1-1	TRBD1	-	TGTGCCAGCAGCCATGAGGCAGGGGGCTTTGAAGCTTTCTTT	CASSHEAGGFEAFF
TRBV11-2	TRBJ1-2	-	-	TGTGCCAGCAGCTTAGGCGGAGACTATGGCTACACCTTC	CASSLGGDYGYTF
TRBV5-6	TRBJ2-1	-	-	TGTGCCAGCAGCTCGGAAAATGGTGAGCAGTTCTTC	CASSSENGEQFF
TRBV13	TRBJ1-1	TRBD1	-	TGTGCCAGCAGCCAGGGACAGGTGCAGTATGCTGAAGCTTTCTTT	CASSQGQVQYAEAFF
TRBV9	TRBJ2-1	-	-	TGTGCCAGCAGCCCCCGGGGAGATTACAATGAGCAGTTCTTC	CASSPRGDYNEQFF
TRBV7-2	TRBJ2-5	-	once	TGTGCCAGCAGCTTAGCGTCCATGAAAGAGACCCAGTACTTC	CASSLASMKETQYF
TRBV2	TRBJ1-2	TRBD1	-	TGTGCCAGCACCCTAGAACCGGGACAGTACCAATATGGCTACACCTTC	CASTLEPGQYQYGYTF